This T cell receptor beta chain was captured in a study of PD-1 blockade in classical Hodgkin lymphoma. Brentuximab vedotin exposure varied among the patients, all of whom had relapsed after autologous stem cell transplantation. Regarding this clone: Its antigen is not identified.

There are 12 residues in the CDR3. CDR1 is SNHLY, CDR2 FYNNEI, per germline. General study results and limits: By C4D1 there was a significant rise in CD4+ TCR diversity but not in CD8+ TCR diversity. Why the repertoires differ is still unclear, perhaps disease activity or prior therapy.

Sequenced by immunoSEQ multiplex PCR; TCRdb stores in-frame clones only, minus some. The table shows about 97,000 clones, with over 70% occurring only once. The material sequenced was peripheral blood mononuclear cells (PBMCs), taken at baseline. The rearrangement uses TRBV2 and TRBJ2-5; no clear D. The DNA end lines up better with TRBJ2-7; the J call may be wrong. The TCR was taken from a human donor with classical Hodgkin lymphoma. This chain's CDR3 is CASGLVTYEQYF. Written as DNA, the CDR3 is TGTGCCAGCGGTTTAGTTACCTACGAGCAGTACTTC.